This TCR beta chain was found in a study of cytomegalovirus exposure and HLA in healthy donors. General study results and limits: Analysis was performed later, and it showed HLA-associated TCR beta chains to be more clonally expanded than equally common others.

About this clone itself: Its antigen remains unidentified.

The PCR had 60 Vbeta and 13 Jbeta primers. Measured with immunoSEQ multiplex PCR; TCRdb has only the in-frame clones, and not every one. Here the sample spans roughly 80,000 clones, approximately 84% being singletons. The CDR3 has 14 residues. The V and J ends lost 0 bases and 5 bases respectively, with 12 bases between them. From germline, CDR1 is SGDLS and CDR2 YYNGEE. Material: PBMCs. The TCR originated in a woman between 45 and 60 years old in good health and CMV-seronegative. J is TRBJ2-7 and V is TRBV9; possibly TRBD1 for D (5 bases). The CDR3 coding sequence is TGTGCCAGCAGCGTAGAGGGGTTAAACGACGAGCAGTACTTC. Encoded protein: CASSVEGLNDEQYF.